This TCR beta chain was captured in a study of shared clonotypes between healthy human individuals. Study-wide background: There were three CD4 naive, three CD4 memory, two CD8 naive and one CD8 memory plates per donor.

Using immunoSEQ multiplex PCR, the repertoire was profiled, and TCRdb retains in-frame clones only, with some absent. The sample includes 2,500,000 or so clones, just under 95% of them seen just once. Findings and caveats of the study: Lower generation probabilities were found for non-shared clonotypes than for those shared by all four donors.

Details on this clone: Its antigen is not known.

The investigators split CD4+ cells into a CD45RA+ naive subset and a CD45RA-negative memory subset. The germline V gene encodes CDR1 SQVTM and CDR2 ANQGSEA. CDR3 size: 14 residues. The J segment lost 4 bases and the V segment lost 7 bases, leaving 9 bases of the junction unmatched. The J gene is TRBJ2-1, the V gene TRBV29-1; 8 positions agree with TRBD1. Sequencing input: naive CD4+ T cells from PBMCs. The sample's subset: CD45RA+ positively selected. This TCR came from a man between 18 and 29 years old in good health. Some clones in this sample may be carry-over from other donors' samples. The CDR3: CSASTGVGYNEQFF. CDR3 in DNA: TGCAGCGCATCGACAGGGGTGGGATACAATGAGCAGTTCTTC.